Following are 16 T cell receptor beta chains from one sample sequenced in a study of blood T cell repertoires in COVID-19. The method was immunoSEQ multiplex PCR; TCRdb's version includes in-frame clones alone and lacks a portion of them. This repertoire shows roughly 170,000 clones, roughly 80% found once; its top ten account for roughly 5.7%. Specimen: PBMCs or T cells enriched from blood (not recorded which). These receptors all stem from a woman aged 40-49 years with acute COVID-19.

The chain carries TRBV6-5 and TRBJ1-2; 10 bases agree with TRBD1. Germline CDR1 is MNHEY and CDR2 is SVGAGI. With V trimmed by 2 bases and J by 8 bases, 5 bases remained unmatched. The CDR3 has 14 amino acids. CDR3 region: CASSYTGTGVGYTF. CDR3 in DNA: TGTGCCAGCAGTTACACCGGGACAGGGGTAGGCTACACCTTC.

The genes are TRBV6-4 and TRBJ2-6; D is unclear. Looked up from germline, CDR1 is MRHNA and CDR2 is SNTAGT. The CDR3 runs 19 residues. V was clipped by 3 bases and J by 1 base, with 19 bases between them. CDR3 loop: CASSEQSHPSLSGANVLTF. The CDR3 DNA reads as TGTGCCAGCAGTGAACAGAGTCATCCCTCCTTGTCTGGGGCCAACGTCCTGACTTTC.

This clone occurred once. The rearrangement joins TRBV6-6 to TRBJ2-1, with D possibly TRBD2 on 5 matching bases. CDR3 size: 15 residues. Germline CDR1 reads MNHNY; CDR2 reads SVGAGI (reference sequence). V was shortened by 2 bases and J by 6 bases, with 14 bases between the two germline ends. The chain's CDR3 is CASSYGETRGNEQFF. DNA of the CDR3: TGTGCCAGCAGTTACGGGGAAACTCGGGGCAATGAGCAGTTCTTC.

This chain uses TRBV11-2 with TRBJ1-1, with TRBD1 matching over 10 bases. Trimming at V came to 1 base and at J to 1 base, leaving 9 bases not matched to a gene. The CDR3 covers 18 residues. Germline CDR1 is SGHAT and CDR2 is FQNNGV. For the CDR3, the DNA is TGTGCCAGCAGCTTAGGCTTAGGGACAGGGGCCTCGAACACTGAAGCTTTCTTT. The encoded protein is CASSLGLGTGASNTEAFF.

In its sample, this clone was seen a few times. The DNA of the CDR3 is TGTGCCAGCAGCTCACCAATCGGACAGGGAGGAGAGACCCAGTACTTC. It translates to CASSSPIGQGGETQYF. The genes are TRBV7-2 and TRBJ2-5, with 8 bases matching TRBD1. The ends lost 4 bases at V and 4 bases at J; junction bases unmatched: 11. This CDR3 has 16 residues. Germline CDR1 and CDR2: SGHTA and FQGNSA.

This chain joins TRBV5-8 and TRBJ2-3; 8 nucleotides agree with TRBD2. This CDR3 has 19 amino acids. V shed 1 base, J shed 0 bases, and the junction held 13 bases outside the gene matches. Germline V gene lookup returns CDR1 SGHTS and CDR2 YDEGEE. Here the CDR3 reads CASSLLARGLVVSTDTQYF. The CDR3 bases are TGTGCCAGCAGCTTGCTTGCGAGGGGACTAGTGGTTAGCACAGATACGCAGTATTTT.

The chain links TRBV7-3 to TRBJ2-1; perhaps TRBD2 as D (6 bases). Germline CDR1 and CDR2: SGHTA and FQGTGA. V shed 5 bases and J shed 6 bases, with 17 bases lying between them. This CDR3 is 15 amino acids long. The CDR3 protein is CASSPSGDGANEQFF. CDR3 sequence (DNA): TGTGCCAGCAGCCCCTCGGGAGATGGAGCCAATGAGCAGTTCTTC.

This chain joins TRBV5-1 and TRBJ2-7; a possible D gene is TRBD1 (6 bases). V was pared by 4 bases and J by 7 bases, with 18 bases between. The CDR3 totals 14 residues. Germline V lookup: CDR1 SGHRS, CDR2 YFSETQ. CDR3 bases: TGCGCCAGCAGCCTGCCCGGGACACTTTCGGAGCAGTACTTC. Its protein product is CASSLPGTLSEQYF.

At least ten counts were recorded for this clone. The rearrangement joins TRBV7-3 to TRBJ2-1, with TRBD2 identical over 9 bases. J lost 9 bases, V lost 6 bases, and 6 bases had no gene match. The CDR3 runs to 13 residues. Per germline, CDR1 SGHTA and CDR2 FQGTGA. Here the CDR3 DNA reads TGTGCCAGCAGTAGGACTAGCGAAGGTGAGCAGTTCTTC. Its translation is CASSRTSEGEQFF.

The chain carries TRBV9 and TRBJ2-1, with a tentative D call TRBD2 (6 bases). The CDR3 consists of 17 residues. Trimming shortened V by 0 bases and J by 7 bases, and 20 bases separated the two germline ends. Germline V gene data show CDR1 as SGDLS and CDR2 as YYNGEE. As DNA, the CDR3 is TGTGCCAGCAGCGTAGAGGGGAGAGCGACTAGGGCGAATGAGCAGTTCTTC. Its translation is CASSVEGRATRANEQFF.

The chain links TRBV10-3 to TRBJ2-5; weak D call: TRBD2 (6 bases). This CDR3 comprises 11 residues. Germline V gene data show CDR1 as ENHRY and CDR2 as SYGVKD. V lost 8 bases to trimming and J lost 2 bases, with 6 bases between them. CDR3 residues: CAIGGQETQYF. CDR3 DNA: TGTGCCATCGGGGGGCAAGAGACCCAGTACTTC.

This clone was recorded a few times. This chain connects TRBV19 to TRBJ1-5; D unclear. Trimming left V 3 bases short and J 1 base short, with 7 bases between. The length of the CDR3 is 14 residues. Germline CDR1 and CDR2: LNHDA and SQIVND (reference sequence). The CDR3 spells CASSIVQSNQPQHF. The CDR3 nucleotides read TGTGCCAGTAGTATCGTACAGAGCAATCAGCCCCAGCATTTT.

The chain is built from TRBV6-1 and TRBJ1-5, with D hard to call. The CDR3 length is 15 residues. Trimming removed 2 bases at V and 0 bases at J, with 8 bases between. Per the germline V gene, CDR1 is MNHNS and CDR2 is SASEGT. The CDR3 nucleotides read TGTGCCAGCAGTGAACTTAAGCTTAGCAATCAGCCCCAGCATTTT. Translating it yields CASSELKLSNQPQHF.

J is TRBJ2-1 and V is TRBV5-1; a weak D match, TRBD2 (5 bases). Per the germline V gene, CDR1 is SGHRS and CDR2 is YFSETQ. Trimming stripped 6 bases from V and 0 bases from J, with 13 bases between. The CDR3 totals 15 residues. CDR3 protein: CASTLSGSSYNEQFF. The CDR3 DNA follows: TGCGCCAGCACCCTAAGCGGTAGCTCCTACAATGAGCAGTTCTTC.

The chain recombines TRBV30 with TRBJ2-1; 16 nucleotides match TRBD2. Germline CDR1 reads GTSNPN; CDR2 reads SVGIG (reference sequence). The CDR3 is 17 amino acids. V shed 5 bases, J shed 4 bases, and the junction held 8 bases outside the gene matches. The CDR3 here is CAWLSGTSGRVYNEQFF. DNA for the CDR3: TGTGCCTGGCTTTCCGGGACTAGCGGGAGGGTTTACAATGAGCAGTTCTTC.

This chain joins TRBV5-6 and TRBJ1-2; 7 bases are shared with TRBD1. Per the germline V gene, CDR1 is SGHDT and CDR2 is YYEEEE. V was pared by 4 bases and J by 3 bases, with 6 bases of the junction left unmatched. CDR3 length: 14 residues. The CDR3 loop reads CASSPRGYYYGYTF. The CDR3 coding sequence is TGTGCCAGCAGCCCCAGGGGGTATTACTATGGCTACACCTTC.